The 21 T cell receptor beta chains given below trace back to one sample, sequenced in a study of blood T cell repertoires in COVID-19. Method: immunoSEQ multiplex PCR; TCRdb's copy keeps in-frame clones and lacks some. The sample gives about 100,000 clones, almost 90% of which show up once; under 5.5% is in the top ten. The sample taken for sequencing was peripheral blood. Receptors were obtained from a human donor in a cohort sampled during active COVID-19.

The chain carries TRBV5-6 and TRBJ2-7; tentative D call: TRBD1 (6 bases). V lost 4 bases and J 4 bases, leaving 15 bases between the germline ends. This CDR3 is built from 14 residues. CDR1 is SGHDT, CDR2 YYEEEE, per germline. DNA of the CDR3: TGTGCCAGCAGCCAAACAGGGATTCCGTACGAGCAGTACTTC. Protein: CASSQTGIPYEQYF. Variable domain in full (rest from reference TRBV5-6 and TRBJ2-7): DAGVTQSPTHLIKTRGQQVTLRCSPKSGHDTVSWYQQALGQGPQFIFQYYEEEERQRGNFPDRFSGHQFPNYSSELNVNALLLGDSALYLCASSQTGIPYEQYFGPGTRLTVT.

CDR3 in DNA: TGTGCCAGCGGACAATTGGGACAGGGTTTGGAGACCCAGTACTTC. This sequence encodes CASGQLGQGLETQYF. The chain uses TRBV5-6 and TRBJ2-5; 9 bases line up with TRBD1. After removal of 7 bases from V and 5 bases from J, the junction contained 12 bases not matched to a gene. CDR1 is SGHDT, CDR2 YYEEEE, per germline. The CDR3 consists of 15 residues. The variable domain in full, with the rest retrieved from reference TRBV5-6 and TRBJ2-5, is DAGVTQSPTHLIKTRGQQVTLRCSPKSGHDTVSWYQQALGQGPQFIFQYYEEEERQRGNFPDRFSGHQFPNYSSELNVNALLLGDSALYLCASGQLGQGLETQYFGPGTRLLVL.

V and J are TRBV27 and TRBJ1-2; the D gene is possibly TRBD1 (6 bases). Germline assignment: CDR1 MNHEY and CDR2 SMNVEV (reference sequence). The V end was cut by 3 bases, the J end by 7 bases, with 9 bases between. CDR3 size: 12 residues. The CDR3 reads CASSFPGAGYTF. DNA for the CDR3: TGTGCCAGCAGTTTTCCAGGGGCTGGCTACACCTTC.

This sequence joins TRBV5-6 and TRBJ2-1; 8 bases fit TRBD2. The V and J ends lost 0 bases and 3 bases, in that order; junction bases with no gene match: 5. The CDR3 runs to 16 residues. Looked up from germline, CDR1 is SGHDT and CDR2 is YYEEEE. CDR3 sequence: CASSLGTGGIYNEQFF. The CDR3 region has the DNA TGTGCCAGCAGCTTGGGAACGGGAGGGATCTACAATGAGCAGTTCTTC.

The V gene is TRBV6-5, the J gene TRBJ1-4; D uncertain. Looked up from germline, CDR1 is MNHEY and CDR2 is SVGAGI. The CDR3 is 15 amino acids. V lost 6 bases and J 0 bases, leaving 11 bases between the germline ends. The CDR3 loop reads CASRKELTTNEKLFF. In DNA form, the CDR3 reads TGTGCCAGCAGGAAGGAGTTAACAACTAATGAAAAACTGTTTTTT.

The chain combines TRBV18 with TRBJ2-1; 12 bases agree with TRBD2. V lost 3 bases, J lost 9 bases, and 12 bases stayed unmatched. From germline, CDR1 is KGHSH and CDR2 LQKENI. The CDR3 loop spans 17 amino acids. The CDR3 sequence: CASSPRGLAGQWGEQFF. The CDR3 DNA reads TGTGCCAGCTCACCCAGAGGACTAGCGGGGCAGTGGGGTGAGCAGTTCTTC.

V gene TRBV5-5 combines with J gene TRBJ2-7, with D perhaps matching TRBD2 (6 bases). Trimming shortened V by 2 bases and J by 0 bases, and 9 bases separated the two germline ends. This CDR3 contains 14 residues. The germline V gene has CDR1 SGHKS and CDR2 YYEKEE (reference sequence). The CDR3 reads CASSFSGASYEQYF. CDR3 in DNA: TGTGCCAGCAGCTTTAGCGGAGCCTCCTACGAGCAGTACTTC.

This clone has just a few counts. The V gene is TRBV27, the J gene TRBJ1-6, with a weak D call TRBD1 (6 bases). Between the trimmed V and J ends, which lost 7 bases and 7 bases, there was a span of 20 bases. Germline V gene sequence: CDR1 MNHEY, CDR2 SMNVEV (reference sequence). The length of the CDR3 is 16 residues. CDR3 loop: CASKSLGGSVNSPLHF. For the CDR3, the DNA is TGTGCCAGCAAATCCTTAGGGGGATCGGTGAATTCACCCCTCCACTTT.

The rearrangement links TRBV6-5 to TRBJ1-1; TRBD1 might be the D (5 bases). This CDR3 spans 14 amino acids. The V end lost 8 bases, the J end lost 4 bases, and 17 bases lay between the germline ends. The germline CDR1 and CDR2 sequences are MNHEY and SVGAGI. The CDR3 coding sequence is TGTGCCAGCGTCCGGGGGAGTGGTAGCACTGAAGCTTTCTTT. Amino acid sequence: CASVRGSGSTEAFF.

CDR3 in amino acids: CASLGGGLSGNTIYF. CDR3 bases: TGTGCCAGTCTTGGGGGGGGACTCTCTGGAAACACCATATATTTT. The chain recombines TRBV6-6 with TRBJ1-3; the D gene is possibly TRBD1 (5 bases). The CDR3 runs 15 residues. Deletions cut 9 bases from V and 0 bases from J, with 15 bases between. Germline loops: CDR1 MNHNY, CDR2 SVGAGI (reference sequence).

This clone has more than one count but fewer than ten. The chain recombines TRBV6-6 with TRBJ1-1; TRBD1 is a possible D gene (5 bases). Germline V gene data show CDR1 as MNHNY and CDR2 as SVGAGI (reference sequence). CDR3 size: 13 residues. V was trimmed by 7 bases and J by 3 bases, leaving 12 bases between them. The CDR3 region has the DNA TGTGCCAGCAACAGCAGGGCATACACTGAAGCTTTCTTT. Amino acid sequence: CASNSRAYTEAFF.

This clone was picked up one time. The gene calls are TRBV9 and TRBJ2-6; D unresolved. CDR3 length: 15 amino acids. CDR1 is SGDLS, CDR2 YYNGEE, per germline. V was clipped by 0 bases and J by 2 bases, with 6 bases between them. CDR3 DNA: TGTGCCAGCAGCGTAGCTCAGGCTGGGGCCAACGTCCTGACTTTC. Translation gives CASSVAQAGANVLTF.

The chain carries TRBV9 and TRBJ1-2; tentatively, D is TRBD1 (5 bases). The V gene's germline CDR1 is SGDLS and CDR2 YYNGEE. V was trimmed by 1 base and J by 7 bases, leaving 14 bases between them. The CDR3 is made up of 14 amino acids. This CDR3 reads CASSVSTDIRGYTF. The CDR3 DNA follows: TGTGCCAGCAGCGTATCGACGGACATCCGTGGCTACACCTTC.

J is TRBJ1-2 and V is TRBV27; D uncertain. CDR3 size: 14 residues. From germline, CDR1 is MNHEY and CDR2 SMNVEV (reference sequence). V dropped 6 bases and J dropped 5 bases, with 16 bases sitting between them. The CDR3 nucleotides are TGTGCCAGCAGAGACCTTTACGGAGGGTATGGCTACACCTTC. Translation: CASRDLYGGYGYTF.

This sequence joins TRBV10-3 and TRBJ2-3; 8 bases align to TRBD2. Germline V gives CDR1 ENHRY, CDR2 SYGVKD. This CDR3 is 16 amino acids long. V dropped 0 bases and J dropped 4; count of bases not matched to a gene: 6. The CDR3 DNA reads as TGTGCCATCAGTGAGTCGAGCGGGAGCAAGGCAGATACGCAGTATTTT. It specifies CAISESSGSKADTQYF.

The chain carries TRBV18 and TRBJ2-3, with D perhaps TRBD2 (7 bases). Trimming stripped 0 bases from V and 5 bases from J, with 12 bases between. The germline V gene encodes CDR1 KGHSH and CDR2 LQKENI. The CDR3 loop spans 15 amino acids. CDR3 residues: CASSPPGGAGDTQYF. The CDR3, as DNA: TGTGCCAGCTCACCACCGGGGGGGGCCGGAGATACGCAGTATTTT.

The CDR3 sequence is CASSQVTRTPRLYF. As DNA, the CDR3 is TGTGCCAGCAGCCAAGTAACGCGCACCCCGAGATTATATTTT. J is TRBJ1-3 and V is TRBV4-2, with D uncertain. Trimming left V 1 base short and J 14 bases short, with 18 bases between. Germline V gene data show CDR1 as LGHNA and CDR2 as YNFKEQ. This CDR3 has 14 residues.

CDR3 in amino acids: CASSRGTGANVLTF. The CDR3, as DNA: TGTGCCAGCTCACGAGGAACTGGGGCCAACGTCCTGACTTTC. V usage is TRBV18 and J usage is TRBJ2-6; D is uncertain. Germline assignment: CDR1 KGHSH and CDR2 LQKENI. The CDR3 consists of 14 residues. Trimming left V 4 bases short and J 2 bases short, with 6 bases between.

The chain employs TRBV3-1 (or the pseudogene TRBV3-2) and TRBJ2-5; TRBD2 agrees at 8 bases. V lost 5 bases, J lost 5 bases, and 4 bases stayed unmatched. Germline values: CDR1 LGHDT, CDR2 YNNKEL (reference sequence). This CDR3 is built from 13 residues. Here the CDR3 DNA reads TGTGCCAGCAGCTGGACTAGCAGGGAGACCCAGTACTTC. Encoded protein: CASSWTSRETQYF.

The chain's CDR3 is CASGGLESGSIYNEQFF. The CDR3 DNA sequence: TGTGCCAGCGGGGGCCTCGAAAGCGGGAGTATCTACAATGAGCAGTTCTTC. The chain carries TRBV27 and TRBJ2-1; 8 positions agree with TRBD2. J lost 3 bases, V lost 8 bases, and 15 bases had no gene match. Germline CDR1 MNHEY, CDR2 SMNVEV (reference sequence). The CDR3 covers 17 residues.

The V and J genes are TRBV5-4 and TRBJ2-7; 10 bases match TRBD2. The CDR3 has 15 residues. V trimming: 0 bases; J trimming: 6 bases; junction bases outside the gene matches: 6. Germline V lookup: CDR1 SGHNT, CDR2 YYREEE (reference sequence). Here the CDR3 DNA reads TGTGCCAGCAGCTTGGGAGGAGCTAGCGGGAGCGAGCAGTACTTC. It encodes CASSLGGASGSEQYF.